The rows below give T cell receptor beta chains drawn from one sample of a study of blood T cell repertoires in COVID-19. Measured with immunoSEQ multiplex PCR; TCRdb has only the in-frame clones, and not every one. This sample has under 150,000 clones, with 90% found just once. Sequenced input: peripheral blood. These receptors all stem from a man in his fifties or sixties with active COVID-19. CDR3s leave out the opening cysteine and the closing phenylalanine or tryptophan.

13,TRBV2,ASSRLAGGTDTQY
16,TRBV11-2,ASSLVVTGVLAKNIQY
16,TRBV2,ASKLSGTGARMNTEAF
11,TRBV11-2,ASSLSAVYEQY
11,TRBV24-1,ATSAAGWGPLH
12,TRBV18,ASSPSYSNQPQH
14,TRBV7-2,ASTPRLLRGSGELF
14,TRBV3-1/TRBV3-2,ASTSSRRGQGETQY
16,TRBV7-9,ASSPRDRGQLINYGYT
12,TRBV20-1,SASFLNSNYGYT
14,TRBV5-1,ASSLTSGGGQETQY
15,TRBV5-1,ASSLAVSGHSTDTQY
13,TRBV9,ASSPQTTSTDTQY
14,TRBV18,ASSPQTIQGADGYT
16,TRBV5-1,ASSLNGWTGVSNEKLF
13,TRBV2,ASSAPGQGALEQY
14,TRBV5-4,ASSWTSGGPSGTQY
14,TRBV24-1,ATSDPADRVANIQY